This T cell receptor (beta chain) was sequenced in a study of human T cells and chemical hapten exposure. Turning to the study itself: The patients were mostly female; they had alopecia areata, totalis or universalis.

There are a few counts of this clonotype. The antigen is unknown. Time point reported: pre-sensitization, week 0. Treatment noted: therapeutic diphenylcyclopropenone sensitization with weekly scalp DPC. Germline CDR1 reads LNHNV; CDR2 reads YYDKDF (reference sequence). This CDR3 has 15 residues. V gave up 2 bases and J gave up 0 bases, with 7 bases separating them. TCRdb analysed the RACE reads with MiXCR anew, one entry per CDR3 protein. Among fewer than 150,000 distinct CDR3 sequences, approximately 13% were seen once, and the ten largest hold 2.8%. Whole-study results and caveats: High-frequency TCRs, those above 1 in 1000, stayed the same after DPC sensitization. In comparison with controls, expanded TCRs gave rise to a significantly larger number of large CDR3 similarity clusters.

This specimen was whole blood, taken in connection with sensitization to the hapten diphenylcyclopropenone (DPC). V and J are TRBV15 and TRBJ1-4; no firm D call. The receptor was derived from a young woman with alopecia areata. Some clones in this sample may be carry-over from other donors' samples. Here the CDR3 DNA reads TGTGCCACCAGCAGAACCGGGGCAACTAATGAAAAACTGTTTTTT. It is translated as CATSRTGATNEKLFF.